The 30 T cell receptor beta chains below all came from one sample that was sequenced in a study of shared clonotypes between healthy human individuals. Profiled with immunoSEQ multiplex PCR; TCRdb holds only in-frame clones, not every one. Of hundreds of thousands of clones listed, 90% to 96% are singletons. Sequencing used naive CD4+ T cells sorted from blood. Subset in this sample: CD45RA+ positively selected. The receptors were gathered from a woman in her 30s in good health.

V and J are TRBV6-6 and TRBJ2-3; 8 bases are shared with TRBD2. The CDR3 is 16 amino acids. Germline V gene data show CDR1 as MNHNY and CDR2 as SVGAGI (reference sequence). Trimming took 6 bases from V and 3 from J; bases not matched to a gene: 11. The CDR3 region is CASRPTSGGATDTQYF. CDR3 DNA: TGTGCCAGCAGACCCACTAGCGGAGGGGCGACAGATACGCAGTATTTT.

The V and J genes are TRBV21-1 and TRBJ2-5; TRBD1 is taken as the D call from the table, unchecked against the DNA. The DNA end is a closer match to TRBJ2-7, so the J assignment may be wrong. TRBV21-1 is labeled a pseudogene. The CDR3 is made up of 17 amino acids. The CDR3 spells CASSKEYRASETYEQYF. CDR3 DNA: TGTGCCAGCAGCAAAGAGTACAGGGCTTCAGAAACCTACGAGCAGTACTTC.

In its sample, this clone was seen once. As DNA, the CDR3 is TGTGCCAGCAGTTCCACGACGGCTAACTATGGCTACACCTTC. This sequence encodes CASSSTTANYGYTF. The chain is built from TRBV28 and TRBJ1-2; D remains unclear. Trimming cost V 4 bases and J 0 bases, with 9 bases left between them. CDR1 and CDR2 from the germline V gene are MDHEN and SYDVKM. CDR3 length: 14 amino acids.

A single count supports this clone. Different DNA sequences within this sample yield the same CDR3. The V and J genes are TRBV5-1 and TRBJ2-3; D gene unclear. The V end was cut by 2 bases, the J end by 2 bases, with 6 bases between. In germline, CDR1 is SGHRS, CDR2 YFSETQ. The CDR3 is 13 residues long. The CDR3 region has the DNA TGCGCCAGCAGCTTATCTTCCACAGATACGCAGTATTTT. Translated, it gives CASSLSSTDTQYF.

This chain joins TRBV5-4 and TRBJ2-1; weak D call: TRBD2 (6 bases). The germline V and J ends were trimmed by 0 bases and 1 base, with 14 bases remaining between them. The CDR3 has 17 residues. Germline CDR1 is SGHNT and CDR2 is YYREEE (reference sequence). This chain's CDR3 is CASSLDPGLSSYNEQFF. CDR3 DNA: TGTGCCAGCAGCTTGGACCCGGGACTTTCGTCCTACAATGAGCAGTTCTTC.

This clone was counted once. The CDR3 loop reads CASSLRGDTGELFF. CDR3 nucleotides: TGTGCCAGCAGCTTACGGGGGGACACCGGGGAGCTGTTTTTT. The genes are TRBV11-2 and TRBJ2-2, with TRBD2 matching over 7 bases. The CDR3 runs 14 residues. Germline CDR1 is SGHAT and CDR2 is FQNNGV. The ends lost 2 bases at V and 3 bases at J; junction bases unmatched: 0.

The chain has TRBV27 and TRBJ2-1, with 13 bases lining up with TRBD2. Germline V CDR1 and CDR2: MNHEY, SMNVEV (reference sequence). This CDR3 is built from 15 residues. J lost 8 bases, V lost 4 bases, and 5 bases had no gene match. The CDR3 DNA is TGTGCCAGCAGTTCCCGGACTAGCGGGAGATATGAGCAGTTCTTC. Encoded protein: CASSSRTSGRYEQFF.

The gene calls are TRBV28 and TRBJ1-2; a weak D match, TRBD1 (5 bases). Looked up from germline, CDR1 is MDHEN and CDR2 is SYDVKM. V gave up 2 bases and J gave up 4 bases, with 14 bases separating them. This CDR3 has 15 amino acids. The DNA for the CDR3 is TGTGCCAGCAGTTTAAGCCCAGGGCTTCCCTATGGCTACACCTTC. This sequence encodes CASSLSPGLPYGYTF.

This sequence joins TRBV18 and TRBJ1-2; D gene unclear. The CDR3 runs 14 residues. V lost 2 bases and J lost 8, with 15 bases in between. Per the germline V gene, CDR1 is KGHSH and CDR2 is LQKENI. The CDR3 loop reads CASSPGRGNEGYTF. CDR3 in DNA: TGTGCCAGCTCACCAGGTCGGGGTAATGAAGGCTACACCTTC.

The J gene is TRBJ2-7, the V gene TRBV7-8, with 11 bases that match TRBD1. The CDR3 sequence is 16 residues long. Germline V gene sequence: CDR1 SGHVS, CDR2 FQNEAQ. The trim removed 2 bases at V and 6 bases at J, leaving 9 bases unmatched. CDR3 in amino acids: CASSLSPRTGGSEQYF. In DNA form, the CDR3 reads TGTGCCAGCAGCTTAAGCCCACGGACAGGGGGCTCCGAGCAGTACTTC.

V and J are TRBV7-6 and TRBJ1-4; D remains unclear. The CDR3 has 18 residues. V was cut by 1 base and J by 0 bases, with 15 bases left in between. CDR1 and CDR2 from the germline V gene are SGHVS and FNYEAQ. The CDR3 region is CASSLVLTGKATNEKLFF. The CDR3 DNA follows: TGTGCCAGCAGCTTAGTATTAACGGGGAAGGCAACTAATGAAAAACTGTTTTTT.

For this clone: The sample holds other DNA sequences that translate to the same CDR3. The gene calls are TRBV7-8 and TRBJ1-2, with a weak D call TRBD1 (6 bases). Germline CDR1 SGHVS, CDR2 FQNEAQ. V lost 0 bases and J lost 8, with 10 bases in between. CDR3 length: 13 amino acids. The CDR3 DNA follows: TGTGCCAGCAGCTTAGCGTCAGGGGCCGGCTACACCTTC. Its protein is CASSLASGAGYTF.

The chain recombines TRBV7-9 with TRBJ2-7; D possibly corresponds to TRBD2 (5 bases). The CDR3 is made up of 13 amino acids. CDR1 is SEHNR and CDR2 is FQNEAQ in the germline V gene (reference sequence). Trimming shortened V by 1 base and J by 3 bases, and 7 bases separated the two germline ends. The CDR3, as DNA: TGTGCCAGCAGCTTAGACCGGGGCTACGAGCAGTACTTC. Residues: CASSLDRGYEQYF.

The chain employs TRBV28 and TRBJ1-1; D is perhaps TRBD1 (5 bases). Germline CDR1 is MDHEN and CDR2 is SYDVKM. The CDR3 runs to 14 residues. Trimming shortened V by 3 bases and J by 0 bases, and 8 bases separated the two germline ends. DNA of the CDR3: TGTGCCAGCAGTTTTTCAGGGTTGAACACTGAAGCTTTCTTT. Amino acids: CASSFSGLNTEAFF.

The rearrangement joins TRBV29-1 to TRBJ2-2, with 8 bases matching TRBD2. The germline CDR1 and CDR2 sequences are SQVTM and ANQGSEA. V dropped 2 bases and J dropped 7; count of bases not matched to a gene: 3. The CDR3 covers 13 residues. The CDR3 DNA sequence: TGCAGCGTTGAAAGGAGCGGGGGCGGGGAGCTGTTTTTT. Protein sequence: CSVERSGGGELFF.

V is TRBV28 and J is TRBJ1-2, with D possibly matching TRBD1 (6 bases). The CDR3 is 15 residues long. Between the trimmed V and J ends, which lost 2 bases and 6 bases, there was a span of 16 bases. Germline CDR1 MDHEN, CDR2 SYDVKM. The CDR3 bases are TGTGCCAGCAGTTTAAAACAGGGTTTCGATGATGGCTACACCTTC. Translation: CASSLKQGFDDGYTF.

The J gene is TRBJ1-2, the V gene TRBV6-6; no clear D. This CDR3 is built from 12 residues. CDR1 MNHNY and CDR2 SVGAGI come from the germline V gene (reference sequence). V was cut by 5 bases and J by 8 bases, with 12 bases left in between. CDR3 in amino acids: CASSPTGIGYTF. DNA for the CDR3: TGTGCCAGCAGTCCCACCGGGATCGGCTACACCTTC.

The chain is built from TRBV7-3 and TRBJ2-7; maybe TRBD2 (5 bases). CDR1 and CDR2 from the germline V gene are SGHTA and FQGTGA. Trimming shortened V by 2 bases and J by 1 base, and 15 bases separated the two germline ends. The CDR3 totals 16 residues. Written as DNA, the CDR3 is TGTGCCAGCAGCTTAGCCCTCGGCGGGCCATCCTACGAGCAGTACTTC. Protein product: CASSLALGGPSYEQYF.

The chain couples TRBV7-9 to TRBJ2-7, with TRBD1 identical over 7 bases. The germline V gene has CDR1 SEHNR and CDR2 FQNEAQ (reference sequence). J lost 3 bases, V lost 5 bases, and 10 bases had no gene match. This CDR3 is built from 15 residues. The CDR3 is CASSRARGNYYEQYF. The DNA for the CDR3 is TGTGCCAGCAGCCGAGCCAGGGGGAACTACTACGAGCAGTACTTC.

This chain joins TRBV7-9 and TRBJ2-5; TRBD1 aligns across 7 bases. This CDR3 has 15 residues. Germline CDR1 reads SEHNR; CDR2 reads FQNEAQ (reference sequence). V lost 4 bases and J lost 3; bases outside the gene matches: 8. The CDR3 nucleotides are TGTGCCAGCAGCTCGTTCCCGGGACAGAAAGAGACCCAGTACTTC. Translated, it gives CASSSFPGQKETQYF.

This clone was seen a single time. This rearrangement joins TRBV7-2 to TRBJ2-3; D might be TRBD2 (6 bases). The germline V gene encodes CDR1 SGHTA and CDR2 FQGNSA. Trimming took off 1 base at V and 4 bases at J, with 12 bases between the two ends. This CDR3 region has 15 residues. The CDR3 DNA sequence: TGTGCCAGCAGCTTAGTGGGGGGAGTGGCAGATACGCAGTATTTT. This codes for CASSLVGGVADTQYF. Full variable domain (outside the CDR3, taken from reference TRBV7-2 and TRBJ2-3): GAGVSQSPSNKVTEKGKDVELRCDPISGHTALYWYRQSLGQGLEFLIYFQGNSAPDKSGLPSDRFSAERTGGSVSTLTIQRTQQEDSAVYLCASSLVGGVADTQYFGPGTRLTVL.

The chain employs TRBV11-2 and TRBJ2-2; the match to TRBD2 covers 7 bases. CDR1 is SGHAT, CDR2 FQNNGV, per germline. Trimming took 0 bases from V and 3 from J; bases not matched to a gene: 4. The CDR3 has 16 residues. The CDR3 loop reads CASSLETGGHTGELFF. The CDR3 coding sequence is TGTGCCAGCAGCTTAGAGACGGGGGGACACACCGGGGAGCTGTTTTTT.

Written as DNA, the CDR3 is TGTGCCAGCACCCCCCCCGGGACAGGCCTTATCGAGCAGTACTTC. Residues: CASTPPGTGLIEQYF. The J gene is TRBJ2-7, the V gene TRBV28; 8 bases fit TRBD1. Trimming cost V 7 bases and J 6 bases; bases outside gene matches: 14. CDR1 is MDHEN, CDR2 SYDVKM, per germline. CDR3 length: 15 residues.

The genes are TRBV9 and TRBJ1-2; D possibly corresponds to TRBD1 (6 bases). The CDR3 is 17 residues long. Trimming removed 0 bases from V and 4 bases from J, with 19 bases in between. Germline V gene sequence: CDR1 SGDLS, CDR2 YYNGEE. The CDR3 nucleotides read TGTGCCAGCAGCGTAGACCCCGGGACACAAGTAGTCTATGGCTACACCTTC. Translation: CASSVDPGTQVVYGYTF.

The rearrangement uses TRBV7-8 and TRBJ2-3, with D possibly being TRBD2 (5 bases). The CDR3 sequence is 15 residues long. V dropped 3 bases and J dropped 4 bases, with 14 bases sitting between them. CDR1 is SGHVS and CDR2 is FQNEAQ in the germline V gene. CDR3 protein: CASSFSGSFADTQYF. CDR3 bases: TGTGCCAGCAGCTTCAGCGGATCCTTTGCAGATACGCAGTATTTT. Filled out from reference TRBV7-8 and TRBJ2-3, the complete variable domain reads GAGVSQSPRYKVAKRGQDVALRCDPISGHVSLFWYQQALGQGPEFLTYFQNEAQLDKSGLPSDRFFAERPEGSVSTLKIQRTQQEDSAVYLCASSFSGSFADTQYFGPGTRLTVL.

This chain links TRBV5-1 with TRBJ1-3; D remains ambiguous. The CDR3 contains 16 residues. Germline V gene data show CDR1 as SGHRS and CDR2 as YFSETQ. V was pared by 0 bases and J by 0 bases, with 10 bases between. DNA of the CDR3: TGCGCCAGCAGCTTGGCTCAGCAGAGCTCTGGAAACACCATATATTTT. This codes for CASSLAQQSSGNTIYF.

The chain has TRBV7-9 and TRBJ1-3; D not certain. Germline V gene sequence: CDR1 SEHNR, CDR2 FQNEAQ (reference sequence). Trimming shortened V by 7 bases and J by 6 bases, and 13 bases separated the two germline ends. The CDR3 length is 13 residues. The CDR3 loop is CASTIQEENTIYF. The CDR3 DNA is TGTGCCAGCACAATCCAGGAAGAAAACACCATATATTTT.

The chain has TRBV5-1 and TRBJ2-3; unclear D gene. The germline gives CDR1 SGHRS, CDR2 YFSETQ. Trimming took 4 bases from V and 0 from J, leaving 12 bases between them. The CDR3 is 15 amino acids. The CDR3 DNA reads TGCGCCAGCAGCCCGTTAGCTCTCAGCACAGATACGCAGTATTTT. Amino acids: CASSPLALSTDTQYF.

This sequence joins TRBV5-5 and TRBJ2-5; D might be TRBD1 (7 bases). Germline assignment: CDR1 SGHKS and CDR2 YYEKEE (reference sequence). V lost 3 bases and J 2 bases, leaving 17 bases between the germline ends. CDR3 length: 16 amino acids. CDR3 DNA sequence: TGTGCCAGCAGCTCGGGAGCGACAGGGACACAAGAGACCCAGTACTTC. It codes for CASSSGATGTQETQYF.

This clone was detected only once. This rearrangement joins TRBV19 to TRBJ2-7; the match to TRBD1 covers 9 bases. The CDR3 is 16 amino acids. V trimming: 1 base; J trimming: 5 bases; junction bases outside the gene matches: 9. From germline, CDR1 is LNHDA and CDR2 SQIVND (reference sequence). The CDR3 region has the DNA TGTGCCAGTAGTATAGCCATCAGGACAGGGGCCCACGAGCAGTACTTC. It is translated as CASSIAIRTGAHEQYF.